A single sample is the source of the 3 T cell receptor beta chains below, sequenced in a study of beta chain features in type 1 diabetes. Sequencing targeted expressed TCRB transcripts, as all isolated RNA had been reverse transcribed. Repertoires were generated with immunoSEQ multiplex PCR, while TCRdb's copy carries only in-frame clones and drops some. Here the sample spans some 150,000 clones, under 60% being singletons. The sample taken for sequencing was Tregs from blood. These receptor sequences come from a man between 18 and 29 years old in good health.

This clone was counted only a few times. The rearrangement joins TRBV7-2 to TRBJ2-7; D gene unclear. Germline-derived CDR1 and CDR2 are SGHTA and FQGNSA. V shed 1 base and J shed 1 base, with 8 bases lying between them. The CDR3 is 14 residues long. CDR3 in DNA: TGTGCCAGCAGCTTAGATTCGCGGTCCTACGAGCAGTACTTC. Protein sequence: CASSLDSRSYEQYF.

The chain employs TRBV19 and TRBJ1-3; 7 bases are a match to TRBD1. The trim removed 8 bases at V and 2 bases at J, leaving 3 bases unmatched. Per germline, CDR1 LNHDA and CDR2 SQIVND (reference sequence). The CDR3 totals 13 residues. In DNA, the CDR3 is TGTGCCAGTCGACAGGGCGCTGGAAACACCATATATTTT. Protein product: CASRQGAGNTIYF.

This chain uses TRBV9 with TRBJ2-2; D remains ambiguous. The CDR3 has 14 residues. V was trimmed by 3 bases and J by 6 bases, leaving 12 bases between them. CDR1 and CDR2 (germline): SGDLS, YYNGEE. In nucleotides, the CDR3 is TGTGCCAGCAGCGCTCTTTATTTATCCGGGGAGCTGTTTTTT. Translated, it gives CASSALYLSGELFF.